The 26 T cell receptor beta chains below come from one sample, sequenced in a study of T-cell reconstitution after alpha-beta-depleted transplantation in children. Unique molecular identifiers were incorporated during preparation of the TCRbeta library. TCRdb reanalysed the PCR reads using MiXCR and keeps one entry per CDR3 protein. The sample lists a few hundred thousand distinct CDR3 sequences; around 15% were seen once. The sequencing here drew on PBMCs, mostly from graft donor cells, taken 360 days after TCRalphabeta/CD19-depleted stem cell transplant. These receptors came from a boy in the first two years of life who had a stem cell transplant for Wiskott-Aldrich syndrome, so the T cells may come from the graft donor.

The CDR3 coding sequence is TGTGCCAGCAGCTTAAGAAAACAAAGGGAGAATGAGCAGTTCTTC. It specifies CASSLRKQRENEQFF. The V gene is TRBV7-2, the J gene TRBJ2-1; TRBD2 is a possible D gene (5 bases). Germline assignment: CDR1 SGHTA and CDR2 FQGNSA. The V and J ends lost 2 bases and 7 bases respectively, with 15 bases between them. The CDR3 is 15 residues long.

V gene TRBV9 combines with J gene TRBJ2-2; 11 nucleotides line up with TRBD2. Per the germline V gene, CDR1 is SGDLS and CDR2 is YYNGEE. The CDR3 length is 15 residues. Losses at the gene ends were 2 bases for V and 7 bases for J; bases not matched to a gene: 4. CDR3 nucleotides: TGTGCCAGCAGCGTTAGCGGGGGGGCCGGCGGGGAGCTGTTTTTT. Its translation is CASSVSGGAGGELFF. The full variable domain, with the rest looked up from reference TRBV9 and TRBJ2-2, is DSGVTQTPKHLITATGQRVTLRCSPRSGDLSVYWYQQSLDQGLQFLIQYYNGEERAKGNILERFSAQQFPDLHSELNLSSLELGDSALYFCASSVSGGAGGELFFGEGSRLTVL.

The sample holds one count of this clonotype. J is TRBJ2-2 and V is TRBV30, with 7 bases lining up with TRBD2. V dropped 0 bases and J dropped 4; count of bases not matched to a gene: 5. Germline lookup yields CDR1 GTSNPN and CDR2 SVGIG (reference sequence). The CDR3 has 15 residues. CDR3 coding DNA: TGTGCCTGGAGTGTACTGTCGGGAGGCACCGGGGAGCTGTTTTTT. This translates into CAWSVLSGGTGELFF. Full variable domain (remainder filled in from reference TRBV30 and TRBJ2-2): SQTIHQWPATLVQPVGSPLSLECTVEGTSNPNLYWYRQAAGRGLQLLFYSVGIGQISSEVPQNLSASRPQDRQFILSSKKLLLSDSGFYLCAWSVLSGGTGELFFGEGSRLTVL.

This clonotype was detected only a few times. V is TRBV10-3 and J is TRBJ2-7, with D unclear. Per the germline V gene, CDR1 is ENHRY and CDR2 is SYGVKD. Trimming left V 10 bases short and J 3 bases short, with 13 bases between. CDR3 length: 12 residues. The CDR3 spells CATHDSHYEQYF. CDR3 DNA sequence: TGTGCCACCCACGACTCTCACTACGAGCAGTACTTC.

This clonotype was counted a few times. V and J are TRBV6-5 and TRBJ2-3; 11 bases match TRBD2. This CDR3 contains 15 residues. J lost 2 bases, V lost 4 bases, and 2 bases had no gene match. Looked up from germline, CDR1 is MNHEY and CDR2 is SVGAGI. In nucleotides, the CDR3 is TGTGCCAGCAGTTTAGCGGGGGGGACCACAGATACGCAGTATTTT. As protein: CASSLAGGTTDTQYF.

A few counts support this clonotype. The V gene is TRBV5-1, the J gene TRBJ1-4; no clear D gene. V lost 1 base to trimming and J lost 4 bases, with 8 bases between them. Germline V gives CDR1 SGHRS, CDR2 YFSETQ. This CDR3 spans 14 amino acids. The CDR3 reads CASSLFGSNEKLFF. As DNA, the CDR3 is TGCGCCAGCAGCTTGTTCGGGAGTAATGAAAAACTGTTTTTT.

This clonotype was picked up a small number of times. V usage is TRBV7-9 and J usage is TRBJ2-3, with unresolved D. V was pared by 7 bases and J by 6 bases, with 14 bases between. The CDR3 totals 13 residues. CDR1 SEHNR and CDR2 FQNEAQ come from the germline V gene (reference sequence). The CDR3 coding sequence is TGTGCCAGCACCCTCCAACTGGGGGATACGCAGTATTTT. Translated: CASTLQLGDTQYF.

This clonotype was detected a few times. The CDR3 DNA reads as TGCGCCAGCAGCTTGGATGGGCGGAGCTCCTACAATGAGCAGTTCTTC. It translates to CASSLDGRSSYNEQFF. V gene TRBV5-1 combines with J gene TRBJ2-1; no definite D call. The CDR3 consists of 16 residues. Germline CDR1 reads SGHRS; CDR2 reads YFSETQ. V lost 0 bases to trimming and J lost 0 bases, with 10 bases between them.

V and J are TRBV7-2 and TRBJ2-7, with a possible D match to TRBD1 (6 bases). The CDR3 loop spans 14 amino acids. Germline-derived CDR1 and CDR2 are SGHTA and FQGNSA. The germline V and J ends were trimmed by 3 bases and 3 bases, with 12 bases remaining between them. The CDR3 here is CASSFFLGGYEQYF. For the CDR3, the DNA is TGTGCCAGCAGCTTTTTCCTAGGGGGCTACGAGCAGTACTTC.

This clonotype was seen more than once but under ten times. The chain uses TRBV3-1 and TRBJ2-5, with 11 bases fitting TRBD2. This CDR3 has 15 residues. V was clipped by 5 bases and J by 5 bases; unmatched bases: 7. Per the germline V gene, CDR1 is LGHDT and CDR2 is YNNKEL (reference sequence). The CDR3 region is CASSFSGRAGETQYF. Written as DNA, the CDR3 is TGTGCCAGCAGCTTTAGCGGGAGGGCAGGGGAGACCCAGTACTTC.

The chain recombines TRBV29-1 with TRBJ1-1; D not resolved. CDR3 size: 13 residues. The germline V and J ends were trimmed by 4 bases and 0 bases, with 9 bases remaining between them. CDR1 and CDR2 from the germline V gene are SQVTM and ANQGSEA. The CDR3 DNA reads TGCAGCGTTGTACAACGGTTGAACACTGAAGCTTTCTTT. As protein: CSVVQRLNTEAFF. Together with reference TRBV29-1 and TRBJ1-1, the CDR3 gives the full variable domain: SAVISQKPSRDICQRGTSLTIQCQVDSQVTMMFWYRQQPGQSLTLIATANQGSEATYESGFVIDKFPISRPNLTFSTLTVSNMSPEDSSIYLCSVVQRLNTEAFFGQGTRLTVV.

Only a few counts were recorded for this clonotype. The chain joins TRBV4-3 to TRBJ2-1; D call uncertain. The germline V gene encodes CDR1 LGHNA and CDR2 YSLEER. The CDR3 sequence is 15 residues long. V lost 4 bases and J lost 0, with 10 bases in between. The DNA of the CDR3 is TGCGCCAGCAGCCTAAAGCCCTCCTCCTACAATGAGCAGTTCTTC. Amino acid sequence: CASSLKPSSYNEQFF.

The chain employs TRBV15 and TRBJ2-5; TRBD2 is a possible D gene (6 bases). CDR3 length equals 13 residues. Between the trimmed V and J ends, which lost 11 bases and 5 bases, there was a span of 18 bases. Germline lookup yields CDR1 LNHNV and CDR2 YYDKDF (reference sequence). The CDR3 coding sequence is TGTGCCTCAAAAAGGAGGGCCATGGAGACCCAGTACTTC. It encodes CASKRRAMETQYF.

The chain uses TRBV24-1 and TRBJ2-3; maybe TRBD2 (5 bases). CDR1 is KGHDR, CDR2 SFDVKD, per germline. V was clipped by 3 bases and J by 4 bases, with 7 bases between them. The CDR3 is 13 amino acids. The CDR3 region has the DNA TGTGCCACCAGTGATACGGGATCAGATACGCAGTATTTT. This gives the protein CATSDTGSDTQYF.

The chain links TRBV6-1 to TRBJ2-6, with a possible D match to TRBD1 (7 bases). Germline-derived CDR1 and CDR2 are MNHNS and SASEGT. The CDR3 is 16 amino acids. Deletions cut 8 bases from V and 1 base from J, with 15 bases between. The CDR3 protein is CASRKAGGSGANVLTF. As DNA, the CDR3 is TGTGCCAGCCGAAAGGCAGGGGGGTCTGGGGCCAACGTCCTGACTTTC.

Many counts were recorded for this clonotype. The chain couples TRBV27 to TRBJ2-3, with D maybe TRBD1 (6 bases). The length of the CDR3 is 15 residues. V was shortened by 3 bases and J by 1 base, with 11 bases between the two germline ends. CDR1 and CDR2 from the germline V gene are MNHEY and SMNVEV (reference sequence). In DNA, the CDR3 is TGTGCCAGCAGTTTTCAGGGGCCCCGCACAGATACGCAGTATTTT. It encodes CASSFQGPRTDTQYF.

Here the CDR3 reads CASRPGTGAETQYF. Here the CDR3 DNA reads TGCGCCAGCAGACCCGGGACAGGGGCAGAGACCCAGTACTTC. V is TRBV5-1 and J is TRBJ2-5; 10 bases align to TRBD1. Germline values: CDR1 SGHRS, CDR2 YFSETQ. The CDR3 is 14 amino acids. V gave up 5 bases and J gave up 4 bases; unmatched junction bases: 5. Together with reference TRBV5-1 and TRBJ2-5, the CDR3 gives the full variable domain: KAGVTQTPRYLIKTRGQQVTLSCSPISGHRSVSWYQQTPGQGLQFLFEYFSETQRNKGNFPGRFSGRQFSNSRSEMNVSTLELGDSALYLCASRPGTGAETQYFGPGTRLLVL.

The CDR3 DNA reads as TGTGCCAGCAGCCGACCCCGAGACCCTGAGCAGTTCTTC. Translation: CASSRPRDPEQFF. The chain carries TRBV11-3 and TRBJ2-1; D call uncertain. V was clipped by 5 bases and J by 9 bases, with 14 bases between them. The germline V gene encodes CDR1 SGHNT and CDR2 YENEEA. This CDR3 has 13 residues.

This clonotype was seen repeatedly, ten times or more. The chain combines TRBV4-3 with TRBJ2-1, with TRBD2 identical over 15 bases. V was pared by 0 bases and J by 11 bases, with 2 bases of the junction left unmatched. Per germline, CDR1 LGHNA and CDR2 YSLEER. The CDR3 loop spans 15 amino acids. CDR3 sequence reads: CASSQDGLAGGKQFF. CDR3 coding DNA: TGCGCCAGCAGCCAAGATGGACTAGCGGGAGGGAAGCAGTTCTTC.

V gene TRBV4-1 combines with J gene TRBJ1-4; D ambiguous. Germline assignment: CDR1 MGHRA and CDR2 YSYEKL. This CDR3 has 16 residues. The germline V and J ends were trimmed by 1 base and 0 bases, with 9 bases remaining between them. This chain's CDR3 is CASSQVHGATNEKLFF. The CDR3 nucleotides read TGCGCCAGCAGCCAAGTCCACGGGGCAACTAATGAAAAACTGTTTTTT.

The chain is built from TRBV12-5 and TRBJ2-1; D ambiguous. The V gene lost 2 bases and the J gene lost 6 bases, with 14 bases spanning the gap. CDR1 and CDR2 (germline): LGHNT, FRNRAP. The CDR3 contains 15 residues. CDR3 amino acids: CASGLKDGKRNEQFF. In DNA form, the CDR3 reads TGTGCTAGTGGTTTGAAGGACGGTAAACGCAATGAGCAGTTCTTC.

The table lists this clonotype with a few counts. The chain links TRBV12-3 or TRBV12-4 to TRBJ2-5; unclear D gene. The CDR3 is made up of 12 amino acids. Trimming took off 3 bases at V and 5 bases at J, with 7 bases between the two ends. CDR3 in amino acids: CASSLGMETQYF. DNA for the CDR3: TGTGCCAGCAGTTTGGGAATGGAGACCCAGTACTTC.

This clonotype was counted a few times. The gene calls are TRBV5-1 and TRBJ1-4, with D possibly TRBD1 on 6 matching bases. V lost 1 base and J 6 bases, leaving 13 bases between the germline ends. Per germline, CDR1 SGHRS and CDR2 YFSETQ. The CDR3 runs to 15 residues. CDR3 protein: CASSLSGQRHEKLFF. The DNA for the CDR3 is TGCGCCAGCAGCTTGAGCGGACAGCGTCATGAAAAACTGTTTTTT. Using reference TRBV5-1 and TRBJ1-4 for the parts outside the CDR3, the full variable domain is KAGVTQTPRYLIKTRGQQVTLSCSPISGHRSVSWYQQTPGQGLQFLFEYFSETQRNKGNFPGRFSGRQFSNSRSEMNVSTLELGDSALYLCASSLSGQRHEKLFFGSGTQLSVL.

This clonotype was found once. The CDR3 nucleotides read TGTGCCAGCTCTCTTGGGGGTCTGGGCTCCTACAATGAGCAGTTCTTC. Translated: CASSLGGLGSYNEQFF. The J gene is TRBJ2-1, the V gene TRBV13, with D perhaps matching TRBD1 or TRBD2 (5 bases each). Germline V lookup: CDR1 PRHDT, CDR2 FYEKMQ (reference sequence). The CDR3 is made up of 16 amino acids. Trimming shortened V by 8 bases and J by 0 bases, and 17 bases separated the two germline ends.

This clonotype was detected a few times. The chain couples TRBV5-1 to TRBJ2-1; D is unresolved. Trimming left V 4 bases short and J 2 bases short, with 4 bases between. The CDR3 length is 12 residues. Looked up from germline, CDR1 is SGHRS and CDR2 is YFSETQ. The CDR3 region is CASSAAYNEQFF. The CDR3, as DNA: TGCGCCAGCAGCGCTGCCTACAATGAGCAGTTCTTC.

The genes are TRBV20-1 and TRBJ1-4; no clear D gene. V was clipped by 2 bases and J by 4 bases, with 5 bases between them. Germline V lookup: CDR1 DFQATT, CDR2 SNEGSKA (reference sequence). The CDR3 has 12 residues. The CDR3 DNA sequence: TGCAGTGCTAGACCGATTAATGAAAAACTGTTTTTT. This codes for CSARPINEKLFF.